This entry lists 24 T cell receptor beta chains sequenced from one sample in a study of response to subunit inactivated influenza vaccine (dated by TCRdb to 2016 to 2019). Libraries were made using RT-PCR. Data came from an Illumina HiSeq 2500. The raw public data were reprocessed by TCRdb itself: fastp quality trimming at Q25, MiXCR clonotype calling, in-frame beta chains only. Each CDR3 protein gets just one entry, which takes the most common genes and DNA from the rows behind it. The sample table lists 590,000 or so distinct CDR3 sequences, 12% to 15% of them with a count of one. Together, the top ten hold 7.6% of the sample. The sequencing here drew on PBMCs from blood, taken around two weeks before vaccination. These TCRs come from a man aged 50-60 years who received an inactivated influenza vaccine. Donor details come from another sample of the same person, matched by shared clones.

CDR3 DNA sequence: TGTGCCAGCAGCTTAAGGACAGGGTACACTGAAGCTTTCTTT. It encodes CASSLRTGYTEAFF. This chain connects TRBV5-6 to TRBJ1-1; 8 positions agree with TRBD1. This CDR3 is built from 14 residues. Germline V lookup: CDR1 SGHDT, CDR2 YYEEEE. V shed 2 bases, J shed 3 bases, and the junction held 3 bases outside the gene matches.

This chain connects TRBV30 to TRBJ1-4; no reliable D call. The V gene lost 5 bases and the J gene lost 8 bases, with 12 bases spanning the gap. This CDR3 is 12 amino acids long. Germline values: CDR1 GTSNPN, CDR2 SVGIG (reference sequence). The CDR3 DNA is TGTGCCTGGTCCCAAGGGCGGGAAAAACTGTTTTTT. This sequence encodes CAWSQGREKLFF.

This clonotype was recorded a few times. The chain combines TRBV29-1 with TRBJ1-2; D is uncertain. V lost 6 bases and J 5 bases, leaving 16 bases between the germline ends. Looked up from germline, CDR1 is SQVTM and CDR2 is ANQGSEA. This CDR3 is 13 amino acids long. This CDR3 is CSVQPGGVYGYTF. The CDR3 DNA reads as TGCAGCGTACAACCCGGAGGAGTGTATGGCTACACCTTC.

CDR3 coding DNA: TGTGCCAGCAGCCCCCAACATAGTGGGGGGCCTTGGATTAATTCACCCCTCCACTTT. It yields the protein CASSPQHSGGPWINSPLHF. The chain links TRBV11-1 to TRBJ1-6; D may be TRBD1 (6 bases). Germline lookup yields CDR1 SGHAT and CDR2 FQDESV (reference sequence). This CDR3 spans 19 amino acids. With 5 bases removed from V and 6 bases from J, the gap between germline ends came to 26 bases. The full variable domain, its missing parts supplied by reference TRBV11-1 and TRBJ1-6, is EAEVAQSPRYKITEKSQAVAFWCDPISGHATLYWYRQILGQGPELLVQFQDESVVDDSQLPKDRFSAERLKGVDSTLKIQPAELGDSAMYLCASSPQHSGGPWINSPLHFGNGTRLTVT.

The table lists this clonotype with many counts. This chain uses TRBV6-2 or TRBV6-3 with TRBJ2-2; 8 nucleotides align to TRBD2. Germline lookup yields CDR1 MNHEY and CDR2 SVGEGT. With 6 bases clipped from V and 3 bases from J, the junction kept 18 bases outside the gene matches. The CDR3 spans 19 residues. CDR3 sequence reads: CASSSIRAGEVEYTGELFF. The CDR3 DNA is TGTGCCAGCAGCTCTATCCGAGCGGGGGAGGTTGAGTACACCGGGGAGCTGTTTTTT.

This clonotype was seen at least ten times. The chain employs TRBV5-1 and TRBJ1-1; possibly TRBD1 for D (5 bases). The CDR3 is made up of 15 amino acids. The germline CDR1 and CDR2 sequences are SGHRS and YFSETQ. The V end was cut by 1 base, the J end by 1 base, with 11 bases between. The CDR3 protein is CASSLWRDQNTEAFF. The CDR3 DNA is TGCGCCAGCAGCTTGTGGAGGGACCAGAACACTGAAGCTTTCTTT.

This clonotype has just a few counts. The chain is built from TRBV4-1 and TRBJ1-6; D gene unclear. Germline loops: CDR1 MGHRA, CDR2 YSYEKL. The CDR3 has 16 amino acids. Trimming stripped 0 bases from V and 0 bases from J, with 6 bases between. CDR3 nucleotides: TGCGCCAGCAGCCAAGATCCCAGCTCCTATAATTCACCCCTCCACTTT. Translation: CASSQDPSSYNSPLHF.

CDR3 in amino acids: CASSGVWENEQFF. Here the CDR3 DNA reads TGCGCCAGCTCGGGAGTATGGGAAAATGAGCAGTTCTTC. This chain uses TRBV5-1 with TRBJ2-1; possible D gene TRBD2, 6 bases. CDR3 length equals 13 residues. The germline gives CDR1 SGHRS, CDR2 YFSETQ. The V end was cut by 7 bases, the J end by 7 bases, with 15 bases between.

In this sample, this clonotype turned up a few times. V usage is TRBV20-1 and J usage is TRBJ2-2, with D hard to call. Trimming removed 0 bases at V and 2 bases at J, with 10 bases between. The germline CDR1 and CDR2 sequences are DFQATT and SNEGSKA (reference sequence). The CDR3 runs 15 residues. The CDR3 sequence: CSARDLRINTGELFF. CDR3 bases: TGCAGTGCTAGAGATCTGAGGATCAACACCGGGGAGCTGTTTTTT.

This clonotype was detected a few times. The chain combines TRBV12-3 or TRBV12-4 with TRBJ1-1; D might be TRBD1 (5 bases). V was trimmed by 7 bases and J by 4 bases, leaving 19 bases between them. The CDR3 extends over 15 amino acids. CDR3 in DNA: TGTGCCAGCACTTCCCGGGGAGGGGTTACCACTGAAGCTTTCTTT. Its translation is CASTSRGGVTTEAFF.

This clonotype was seen only a few times. The gene calls are TRBV10-3 and TRBJ2-2, with 7 bases matching TRBD2. This CDR3 contains 18 residues. CDR1 is ENHRY and CDR2 is SYGVKD in the germline V gene. V shed 0 bases, J shed 1 base, and the junction held 8 bases outside the gene matches. CDR3 sequence reads: CAISESAGRGQNTGELFF. As DNA, the CDR3 is TGTGCCATCAGTGAGTCGGCGGGGAGGGGTCAGAACACCGGGGAGCTGTTTTTT.

This clonotype was counted a few times. V usage is TRBV4-2 and J usage is TRBJ1-4; TRBD1 might be the D (6 bases). V gave up 1 base and J gave up 4 bases, with 10 bases separating them. Per the germline V gene, CDR1 is LGHNA and CDR2 is YNFKEQ. This CDR3 region has 15 residues. The CDR3 DNA sequence: TGTGCCAGCAGCCAAGGCGGGGGCCATAATGAAAAACTGTTTTTT. Protein: CASSQGGGHNEKLFF.

This clonotype was found a few times. The CDR3 loop is CSDEKTSGRAGELFF. CDR3 sequence (DNA): TGCAGTGATGAAAAGACTAGCGGGAGGGCCGGGGAGCTGTTTTTT. The V gene is TRBV20-1, the J gene TRBJ2-2, with TRBD2 identical over 14 bases. The length of the CDR3 is 15 residues. CDR1 is DFQATT, CDR2 SNEGSKA, per germline (reference sequence). Trimming cost V 7 bases and J 6 bases; bases outside gene matches: 7.

J is TRBJ1-5 and V is TRBV12-3 or TRBV12-4; D unclear. V was shortened by 7 bases and J by 3 bases, with 10 bases between the two germline ends. The CDR3 spans 13 residues. The CDR3 DNA sequence: TGTGCCAGCACCACGAGCTCCAATCAGCCCCAGCATTTT. This translates into CASTTSSNQPQHF.

V gene TRBV11-2 combines with J gene TRBJ2-7; D assignment may be TRBD1 or TRBD2 (5 bases each). CDR1 SGHAT and CDR2 FQNNGV come from the germline V gene. The CDR3 runs to 18 residues. The V end was cut by 5 bases, the J end by 0 bases, with 23 bases between. CDR3 loop: CASSLRKGDGKSSYEQYF. DNA of the CDR3: TGTGCCAGCAGCCTACGGAAAGGGGACGGAAAGAGCTCCTACGAGCAGTACTTC.

The chain employs TRBV20-1 and TRBJ2-1; the match to TRBD1 covers 10 bases. J gave up 8 bases and V 7 bases, and 8 bases lay outside the gene matches. The CDR3 is 13 residues long. The germline V gene has CDR1 DFQATT and CDR2 SNEGSKA (reference sequence). The CDR3 nucleotides are TGCAGTGGAGGACAGGGGGGTTGGGATGAGCAGTTCTTC. It specifies CSGGQGGWDEQFF.

This clonotype was seen a handful of times. The rearrangement joins TRBV28 to TRBJ2-7, with D possibly matching TRBD1 (8 bases). CDR3 length: 15 residues. CDR1 is MDHEN, CDR2 SYDVKM, per germline. Trimming left V 4 bases short and J 3 bases short, with 16 bases between. The CDR3 coding sequence is TGTGCCAGCAGTTCAGGGGGCGGGAGTCTCTACGAGCAGTACTTC. As protein: CASSSGGGSLYEQYF.

The CDR3: CASSPLIIFQETQYF. Written as DNA, the CDR3 is TGTGCCAGCAGCCCCCTCATAATTTTCCAAGAGACCCAGTACTTC. The J gene is TRBJ2-5, the V gene TRBV7-2, with unresolved D. This CDR3 has 15 amino acids. Germline CDR1 is SGHTA and CDR2 is FQGNSA. V lost 5 bases to trimming and J lost 1 base, with 14 bases between them.

This clonotype was observed a handful of times. This chain links TRBV2 with TRBJ2-5; 12 bases align to TRBD1. V was pared by 2 bases and J by 4 bases, with 5 bases of the junction left unmatched. Germline-derived CDR1 and CDR2 are SNHLY and FYNNEI. The CDR3 is made up of 16 amino acids. The CDR3 reads CASSEFGTGGAETQYF. CDR3 sequence (DNA): TGTGCCAGCAGTGAATTCGGGACAGGGGGCGCAGAGACCCAGTACTTC.

In this sample, this clonotype turned up many times. The J gene is TRBJ2-5, the V gene TRBV29-1, with D perhaps matching TRBD1 or TRBD2 (6 bases each). Trimming removed 7 bases at V and 3 bases at J, with 12 bases between. The V gene's germline CDR1 is SQVTM and CDR2 ANQGSEA. This CDR3 has 12 residues. For the CDR3, the DNA is TGCAGCGGCGGGACAAATAAAGAGACCCAGTACTTC. It encodes CSGGTNKETQYF.

The V call is TRBV18, the J call TRBJ1-4; D is uncertain. Germline V gene data show CDR1 as KGHSH and CDR2 as LQKENI. The CDR3 contains 15 residues. Trimming took 2 bases from V and 4 from J, leaving 11 bases between them. CDR3 region: CASSPRQWDNEKLFF. CDR3 nucleotides: TGTGCCAGCTCACCAAGGCAGTGGGATAATGAAAAACTGTTTTTT.

This clonotype was observed a few times. In nucleotides, the CDR3 is TGCGCCAGCAGCGTTTCCGGGACAGCCCTTGGCAATCAGCCCCAGCATTTT. Its translation is CASSVSGTALGNQPQHF. The genes are TRBV5-1 and TRBJ1-5; 7 nucleotides match TRBD1. The CDR3 runs 17 residues. CDR1 and CDR2 from the germline V gene are SGHRS and YFSETQ. J gave up 2 bases and V 4 bases, and 12 bases lay outside the gene matches.

The sample holds a few counts of this clonotype. This chain connects TRBV29-1 to TRBJ2-5, with a weak D call TRBD1 (5 bases). The germline V gene encodes CDR1 SQVTM and CDR2 ANQGSEA. Trimming left V 4 bases short and J 6 bases short, with 12 bases between. The CDR3 consists of 12 residues. CDR3 coding DNA: TGCAGCGTTGGGCTGGGGCAAAAGACCCAGTACTTC. It encodes CSVGLGQKTQYF.

This clonotype was seen many times. The chain couples TRBV5-1 to TRBJ2-3; D ambiguous. The CDR3 is 15 residues long. Per the germline V gene, CDR1 is SGHRS and CDR2 is YFSETQ. Trimming took 0 bases from V and 2 from J, leaving 10 bases between them. The CDR3 coding sequence is TGCGCCAGCAGCTTGGGTCAGATACTCACAGATACGCAGTATTTT. Amino acids: CASSLGQILTDTQYF. Based on the CDR3 plus reference TRBV5-1 and TRBJ2-3, the full variable domain is KAGVTQTPRYLIKTRGQQVTLSCSPISGHRSVSWYQQTPGQGLQFLFEYFSETQRNKGNFPGRFSGRQFSNSRSEMNVSTLELGDSALYLCASSLGQILTDTQYFGPGTRLTVL.